This TCR beta chain stems from a study of blood T cell repertoires in COVID-19. Study summary: Collection of acute and convalescent COVID-19 samples took place in the United States, Italy and Spain.

Germline V gene sequence: CDR1 MGHRA, CDR2 YSYEKL. The V gene lost 7 bases and the J gene lost 0 bases, with 28 bases spanning the gap. The CDR3 length is 19 residues. Assay used: immunoSEQ multiplex PCR; TCRdb lists only in-frame clones, some missing. The sample holds 100,000 to 120,000 clones; roughly 84% are singletons and the top ten take around 8%. The source of this sequence is a woman aged 40 to 55 with acute or convalescent COVID-19. The chain employs TRBV4-1 and TRBJ2-7, with D maybe TRBD2 (6 bases). What was sequenced was peripheral blood. The CDR3 spells CASTPEVYPRTGDSYEQYF. The CDR3 DNA reads as TGCGCCAGCACCCCCGAGGTGTATCCGCGGACGGGGGACTCCTACGAGCAGTACTTC.